The 18 T cell receptor beta chains in this list originate from one sample, sequenced in a study of blood T cell repertoires in COVID-19. Using immunoSEQ multiplex PCR, the repertoire was profiled, and TCRdb retains in-frame clones only, with some absent. The table records 300,000 to 400,000 clones, about 90% of them present only once. Material: PBMCs or T cells enriched from blood (not recorded which). These receptors all stem from a woman aged 25 to 39 who had recovered from COVID-19.

The V and J genes are TRBV12-3 or TRBV12-4 and TRBJ2-1, with a weak D call TRBD2 (6 bases). V was cut by 3 bases and J by 10 bases, with 7 bases left in between. The CDR3 runs 11 residues. The CDR3 protein is CASSLLAEQFF. The CDR3 bases are TGTGCCAGCAGTTTGCTAGCGGAGCAGTTCTTC.

V is TRBV7-9 and J is TRBJ1-1; D remains unclear. Germline loops: CDR1 SEHNR, CDR2 FQNEAQ (reference sequence). Trimming pared 1 base from V and 5 bases from J, leaving 5 bases between. The CDR3 runs to 12 residues. CDR3 nucleotide sequence: TGTGCCAGCAGCTTAGTACTGACTGAAGCTTTCTTT. It codes for CASSLVLTEAFF.

The J gene is TRBJ1-1, the V gene TRBV11-2; TRBD1 agrees at 8 bases. The V gene's germline CDR1 is SGHAT and CDR2 FQNNGV. J lost 0 bases, V lost 4 bases, and 10 bases had no gene match. This CDR3 has 17 residues. The CDR3 DNA follows: TGTGCCAGCAGCTCGACAGAAACAGGGGGATTGAACACTGAAGCTTTCTTT. Translation: CASSSTETGGLNTEAFF. Full variable domain (rest looked up from reference TRBV11-2 and TRBJ1-1): EAGVAQSPRYKIIEKRQSVAFWCNPISGHATLYWYQQILGQGPKLLIQFQNNGVVDDSQLPKDRFSAERLKGVDSTLKIQPAKLEDSAVYLCASSSTETGGLNTEAFFGQGTRLTVV.

The rearrangement links TRBV19 to TRBJ1-6; D is undetermined. The germline V and J ends were trimmed by 3 bases and 6 bases, with 12 bases remaining between them. Per germline, CDR1 LNHDA and CDR2 SQIVND (reference sequence). The CDR3 runs to 15 residues. This CDR3 reads CASSMAAGLNSPLHF. Written as DNA, the CDR3 is TGTGCCAGTAGTATGGCAGCGGGCCTTAATTCACCCCTCCACTTT.

This clone showed up just once. The chain has TRBV5-1 and TRBJ2-3, with 7 bases identical to TRBD1. V was clipped by 1 base and J by 0 bases; unmatched bases: 11. Germline V gene lookup returns CDR1 SGHRS and CDR2 YFSETQ. This CDR3 has 18 amino acids. CDR3 in DNA: TGCGCCAGCAGCTTGAAACCCACAGGGACAGTTAGCACAGATACGCAGTATTTT. It encodes CASSLKPTGTVSTDTQYF.

This chain uses TRBV5-1 with TRBJ1-3, with D possibly matching TRBD1 (5 bases). V gave up 4 bases and J gave up 0 bases, with 8 bases separating them. CDR3 size: 14 residues. The germline V gene has CDR1 SGHRS and CDR2 YFSETQ. The CDR3 DNA reads TGCGCCAGCAGCCAACAGGACTCTGGAAACACCATATATTTT. This translates into CASSQQDSGNTIYF.

The chain links TRBV28 to TRBJ1-2, with unresolved D. The CDR3 consists of 13 residues. Trimming removed 8 bases at V and 3 bases at J, with 13 bases between. Germline V gene sequence: CDR1 MDHEN, CDR2 SYDVKM. The CDR3 coding sequence is TGTGCCAGCCGACATGGGGAGGACTATGGCTACACCTTC. Its translation: CASRHGEDYGYTF.

The rearrangement uses TRBV28 and TRBJ1-4, with D perhaps matching TRBD1 (5 bases). The CDR3 runs 15 residues. Trimming removed 3 bases at V and 7 bases at J, with 15 bases between. Per germline, CDR1 MDHEN and CDR2 SYDVKM. The CDR3: CASSLAQALFEKLFF. The CDR3, as DNA: TGTGCCAGCAGTTTGGCACAGGCACTTTTTGAAAAACTGTTTTTT.

V and J are TRBV28 and TRBJ2-4; 8 bases agree with TRBD2. Germline V gene sequence: CDR1 MDHEN, CDR2 SYDVKM. There are 17 residues in the CDR3. V was pared by 4 bases and J by 5 bases, with 13 bases of the junction left unmatched. CDR3 sequence: CASSSHPGGAFENIQYF. CDR3 coding DNA: TGTGCCAGCAGTTCGCACCCCGGGGGGGCGTTTGAAAACATTCAGTACTTC.

V is TRBV5-6 and J is TRBJ2-1, with a tentative D call TRBD2 (6 bases). Per germline, CDR1 SGHDT and CDR2 YYEEEE. The germline V and J ends were trimmed by 3 bases and 11 bases, with 12 bases remaining between them. CDR3 length equals 12 residues. The CDR3 DNA follows: TGTGCCAGCAGCTCGCGACTAGACAAGCAGTTCTTC. Translated: CASSSRLDKQFF.

The chain employs TRBV7-6 and TRBJ2-1; the D gene is possibly TRBD2 (6 bases). The CDR3 runs 16 residues. With 5 bases removed from V and 3 bases from J, the gap between germline ends came to 17 bases. Germline V gene lookup returns CDR1 SGHVS and CDR2 FNYEAQ. CDR3 loop: CASSPVGSSGYNEQFF. In nucleotides, the CDR3 is TGTGCCAGCAGCCCAGTCGGGAGTAGCGGCTACAATGAGCAGTTCTTC.

The chain carries TRBV19 and TRBJ1-6, with a weak D call TRBD1 (6 bases). The CDR3 totals 15 residues. The germline gives CDR1 LNHDA, CDR2 SQIVND (reference sequence). The V end was cut by 0 bases, the J end by 7 bases, with 10 bases between. DNA for the CDR3: TGTGCCAGTAGTATAGACAGGGGTCGGAATTCACCCCTCCACTTT. Its translation is CASSIDRGRNSPLHF.

CDR3 sequence reads: CASSLWGTVTRNTEAFF. The CDR3 region has the DNA TGTGCCAGCAGCTTGTGGGGGACAGTTACAAGGAACACTGAAGCTTTCTTT. The chain employs TRBV5-5 and TRBJ1-1; 7 bases fit TRBD1. Trimming took 1 base from V and 1 from J; bases not matched to a gene: 10. In germline, CDR1 is SGHKS, CDR2 YYEKEE (reference sequence). The CDR3 loop spans 17 amino acids.

This clone appeared a single time. The V and J genes are TRBV28 and TRBJ1-4; D is ambiguous. V was pared by 5 bases and J by 0 bases, with 13 bases between. The CDR3 contains 16 residues. Germline loops: CDR1 MDHEN, CDR2 SYDVKM. The DNA for the CDR3 is TGTGCCAGCAGTCTCCCGCAAAGCGCAACTAATGAAAAACTGTTTTTT. Amino acid sequence: CASSLPQSATNEKLFF. Supplemented by reference TRBV28 and TRBJ1-4, the full variable domain reads DVKVTQSSRYLVKRTGEKVFLECVQDMDHENMFWYRQDPGLGLRLIYFSYDVKMKEKGDIPEGYSVSREKKERFSLILESASTNQTSMYLCASSLPQSATNEKLFFGSGTQLSVL.

The chain is built from TRBV5-6 and TRBJ2-2; D possibly corresponds to TRBD2 (6 bases). The CDR3 spans 15 residues. CDR1 SGHDT and CDR2 YYEEEE come from the germline V gene. Between the trimmed V and J ends, which lost 7 bases and 5 bases, there was a span of 18 bases. The CDR3 region has the DNA TGTGCCAGCGGGTTCGAGGGAGGAGGGACCGGGGAGCTGTTTTTT. Translation: CASGFEGGGTGELFF.

The V gene is TRBV10-1, the J gene TRBJ2-5; D remains unclear. This CDR3 is 13 amino acids long. Trimming cost V 3 bases and J 1 base, with 6 bases left between them. Germline loops: CDR1 WNHNN, CDR2 SYGVQD (reference sequence). This CDR3 is CASSDGSQETQYF. The CDR3 DNA reads TGCGCCAGCAGTGATGGCAGCCAAGAGACCCAGTACTTC.

The chain couples TRBV9 to TRBJ1-2; 8 bases align to TRBD1. J lost 4 bases, V lost 0 bases, and 2 bases had no gene match. Germline assignment: CDR1 SGDLS and CDR2 YYNGEE. CDR3 length: 14 residues. The CDR3 DNA reads TGTGCCAGCAGCGTAGATCAGGGGGCCTATGGCTACACCTTC. Translation: CASSVDQGAYGYTF.

This chain connects TRBV5-1 to TRBJ1-1, with D perhaps TRBD1 (6 bases). The CDR3 covers 15 residues. Trimming pared 0 bases from V and 2 bases from J, leaving 11 bases between. The germline gives CDR1 SGHRS, CDR2 YFSETQ. The chain's CDR3 is CASSLGWGQNTEAFF. DNA of the CDR3: TGCGCCAGCAGCTTGGGCTGGGGGCAAAACACTGAAGCTTTCTTT.